This is a list of T cell receptor beta chains from one sample in a study of shared clonotypes between healthy human individuals. Assay: immunoSEQ multiplex PCR; the TCRdb copy retains only in-frame clones and omits some. The sample shows over a million clones, under 80% of them seen only once. Sequenced sample: memory CD4+ T cells sorted from blood. The receptors derive from a young man in good health. CDR3s include the opening cysteine and the closing phenylalanine or tryptophan. The D gene is left open where the match is weak. For some rows the clone size is stated as once, few or many, or as a class when expanded; others skip it.

V gene,clone size,D gene,J gene,CDR3 DNA,CDR3 protein
TRBV27,NA,NA,TRBJ1-1,TGTGCCAGCAGTTCTTGGGTACAGGCTGGAAGAATGAACACTGAAGCTTTCTTT,CASSSWVQAGRMNTEAFF
TRBV5-1,NA,NA,TRBJ1-2,TGCGCCAGCAGCATCGACCCCGGCGGGGGATATGGCTACACCTTC,CASSIDPGGGYGYTF
TRBV4-1,NA,TRBD1,TRBJ2-5,TGCGCCAGCAGCCAAGTTATTTGGGGGACAGGGACACAAGAGACCCAGTACTTC,CASSQVIWGTGTQETQYF
TRBV5-8,NA,NA,TRBJ2-7,TGTGCCAGCAGCTTCGGAGGGGTGGGTTATGCGTACGAGCAGTACTTC,CASSFGGVGYAYEQYF
TRBV18,NA,NA,TRBJ2-5,TGTGCCAGCTCACCACAGGGGGAAGAGACCCAGTACTTC,CASSPQGEETQYF
TRBV4-2,few,NA,TRBJ2-7,TGTGCCAGCAGCCAAGAGTCCTACGAGCAGTACTTC,CASSQESYEQYF
TRBV11-2,NA,NA,TRBJ2-3,TGTGCCAGCAGCTATCGACCTGACCCTCGTACGCAGTATTTT,CASSYRPDPRTQYF
TRBV11-2,NA,TRBD1,TRBJ1-1,TGTGCCAGCAGCTTAGACGACAGGGGAATTACTGAAGCTTTCTTT,CASSLDDRGITEAFF
TRBV7-9,NA,NA,TRBJ2-7,TGTGCCAGCAGCTTAGGGGGGATATTCGCCGGTCCTCACTACGAGCAGTACTTC,CASSLGGIFAGPHYEQYF
TRBV7-9,NA,NA,TRBJ2-1,TGTGCCAGCAGATCCCGAGCGGAGGCGTACAATGAGCAGTTCTTC,CASRSRAEAYNEQFF
TRBV18,NA,TRBD2,TRBJ2-3,TGTGCCAGCTCACCCCGACTAGCGGGCGCCACAGATACGCAGTATTTT,CASSPRLAGATDTQYF
TRBV2,few,NA,TRBJ1-6,TGTGCCAGCAGGCTGCATAATTCACCCCTCCACTTT,CASRLHNSPLHF
TRBV9,NA,TRBD2,TRBJ2-3,TGTGCCAGCAGCGCAAGTGGGCTAGCGGGAAGAGATACGCAGTATTTT,CASSASGLAGRDTQYF
TRBV4-2,NA,NA,TRBJ1-4,TGTGCCAGCAGCCAAGGGGTACGGGGAGGAAATGAAAAACTGTTTTTT,CASSQGVRGGNEKLFF
TRBV5-1,NA,TRBD2,TRBJ2-3,TGCGCCAGCAGCTTACTAGCGGGGGGTCCTGCGAGCACAGATACGCAGTATTTT,CASSLLAGGPASTDTQYF
TRBV7-8,few,NA,TRBJ1-1,TGTGCCGTAGCTCTCAGAGCCATGAACACTGAAGCTTTCTTT,CAVALRAMNTEAFF
TRBV6-1,NA,TRBD1,TRBJ1-4,TGTGCCAGCAGTGATGGGACAGGGGGAGGAAATGAAAAACTGTTTTTT,CASSDGTGGGNEKLFF
TRBV27,NA,TRBD1,TRBJ1-2,TGTGCCAGCGGGGACAGGCCTTCCCTCTATGGCTACACCTTC,CASGDRPSLYGYTF
TRBV11-2,NA,NA,TRBJ1-5,TGTGCCAGCAGCTCGAGTAGGGAGCCCCAGCATTTT,CASSSSREPQHF
TRBV30,few,NA,TRBJ2-5,TGTGCCTGGAGTGTAAACGGCGTGGAGACCCAGTACTTC,CAWSVNGVETQYF
TRBV18,few,NA,TRBJ2-1,TGTGCCAGCTCACCCGACGGATCCTCCTACAATGAGCAGTTCTTC,CASSPDGSSYNEQFF
TRBV7-2,NA,NA,TRBJ1-5,TGTGCCAGCACCCAAGGGGGGCAGAGCAATCAGCCCCAGCATTTT,CASTQGGQSNQPQHF
TRBV6-6,NA,NA,TRBJ1-4,TGTGCCAGCAGTTTCGGACACACGACAACTAATGAAAAACTGTTTTTT,CASSFGHTTTNEKLFF
TRBV28,many,TRBD1,TRBJ1-5,TGTGCCAGCAGGCCGGGACAGGGGAATCAGCCCCAGCATTTT,CASRPGQGNQPQHF
TRBV2,NA,NA,TRBJ2-5,TGTGCCAGTAGGGAAGAGACCCAGTACTTC,CASREETQYF
TRBV5-1,NA,TRBD2,TRBJ2-7,TGCGCCAGCAGCTTGGGTACTAGCGGGAGCGCCTACGAGCAGTACTTC,CASSLGTSGSAYEQYF
TRBV2,once,TRBD2,TRBJ2-3,TGTGCCAGCAGAGCCTACACTAGCGGGAAGGATACGCAGTATTTT,CASRAYTSGKDTQYF
TRBV10-2,NA,NA,TRBJ2-5,TGCGCCAGCAGCCAGGCGGGAGAGACCCAGTACTTC,CASSQAGETQYF
TRBV2,NA,NA,TRBJ1-4,TGTGCCAGCAGAACCGGACAGATAACTAATGAAAAACTGTTTTTT,CASRTGQITNEKLFF
TRBV27,NA,NA,TRBJ2-7,TGTGCCAGCAGTTCAGGTCCCCTCCTCTCCTACGAGCAGTACTTC,CASSSGPLLSYEQYF
TRBV10-2,NA,TRBD2,TRBJ2-1,TGCGCCAGCAGGGAGACTAGCGGGAGGGGAGTGGGATCCAATGAGCAGTTCTTC,CASRETSGRGVGSNEQFF
TRBV19,NA,TRBD1,TRBJ1-4,TGTGCCAGTAGTGTCGCAGGGGGGAATGAAAAACTGTTTTTT,CASSVAGGNEKLFF
TRBV9,NA,NA,TRBJ2-5,TGTGCCAGCAGCGCGAAGCCCGGGGTCTCGGGAGAGACCCAGTACTTC,CASSAKPGVSGETQYF
TRBV7-2,NA,NA,TRBJ1-3,TGTGCCAGCAGCTTCTTTGGAAACACCATATATTTT,CASSFFGNTIYF
TRBV6-4,NA,NA,TRBJ1-2,TGTGCCAGCAGTGTCAAACTCCTTAACTATGGCTACACCTTC,CASSVKLLNYGYTF
TRBV7-3,few,NA,TRBJ2-3,TGTGCCAGCAGCTTAAACCGGGGAGATACGCAGTATTTT,CASSLNRGDTQYF
TRBV6-8,once,NA,TRBJ1-1,TGTGCCAGCAGTTCTCGGACAGTCAAGAACACTGAAGCTTTCTTT,CASSSRTVKNTEAFF
TRBV30,NA,NA,TRBJ1-2,TGTGCCTGGAGTGGTCTTAGGGGAAGGGGTGGCTACACCTTC,CAWSGLRGRGGYTF
TRBV5-4,NA,NA,TRBJ2-2,TGTGCCAGCAGCTTGGATACAAGGGTGAACGGGGAGCTGTTTTTT,CASSLDTRVNGELFF
TRBV19,NA,NA,TRBJ1-3,TGTGCCAGTAGTACCTGGACAGCGCGCTCTGGAAACACCATATATTTT,CASSTWTARSGNTIYF
TRBV7-2,NA,TRBD1,TRBJ1-4,TGTGCCAGCAGCTGGGGACAGACAACTAATGAAAAACTGTTTTTT,CASSWGQTTNEKLFF
TRBV10-3,NA,TRBD2,TRBJ2-5,TGTGCCATCAGCGCTAGCGGGGGCCAAGAGACCCAGTACTTC,CAISASGGQETQYF
TRBV7-2,NA,NA,TRBJ1-2,TGTGCCGTCGACAGCCTCTACTATGGCTACACCTTC,CAVDSLYYGYTF
TRBV5-1,NA,NA,TRBJ1-6,TGCGCCAGCAGCTTGGGCCCTGATTATAATTCACCCCTCCACTTT,CASSLGPDYNSPLHF
TRBV19,NA,NA,TRBJ1-3,TGTGCCAGCCCCGACATGGCAGGGAACTACTCTGGAAACACCATATATTTT,CASPDMAGNYSGNTIYF
TRBV7-8,NA,NA,TRBJ2-1,TGTGCCAGTTGCCTTGGGTCTTACAATGAGCAGTTCTTC,CASCLGSYNEQFF
TRBV30,few,TRBD1,TRBJ1-5,TGTGCCTGGAGCACCGGACAGGGGGATCAGCCCCAGCATTTT,CAWSTGQGDQPQHF
TRBV18,NA,NA,TRBJ1-1,TGTGCCAGCTCACCACAGGGCATGAACACTGAAGCTTTCTTT,CASSPQGMNTEAFF
TRBV19,NA,NA,TRBJ1-6,TGTGCCAGTAGTAGAGGGAATTCACCCCTCCACTTT,CASSRGNSPLHF
TRBV11-2,NA,NA,TRBJ2-3,TGTGCCAGCAGCTCATCAGGCGGGAACACAGATACGCAGTATTTT,CASSSSGGNTDTQYF
TRBV7-9,NA,NA,TRBJ2-3,TGTGCCAGCAGCTTAGGGACCACAGATACGCAGTATTTT,CASSLGTTDTQYF
TRBV4-1,NA,TRBD2,TRBJ2-5,TGCGCCAGCAGCCAAGGGTCCGCGGGGGGTGCGACCCAGTACTTC,CASSQGSAGGATQYF
TRBV7-9,NA,NA,TRBJ1-2,TGTGCCAGCAGCTTAGAGGCAGGTCCTAACTATGGCTACACCTTC,CASSLEAGPNYGYTF
TRBV2,NA,NA,TRBJ1-5,TGTGCCAGGGATCCTCGGGGGGGCCCAAAGTCCCAGCATTTT,CARDPRGGPKSQHF
TRBV28,NA,NA,TRBJ1-1,TGTGCCAGCAGGGCCCCGGGAAGAACTGAAGCTTTCTTT,CASRAPGRTEAFF